These 17 T cell receptor beta chains were all obtained from the same sample, sequenced in a study of CD8+ T cells in alopecia areata. Extracted RNA was reverse transcribed, and the resulting cDNA served as sequencing template. Measured with immunoSEQ multiplex PCR; TCRdb has only the in-frame clones, and not every one. The data contain 150,000 or so clones, 40% to 50% of them singletons. The sequenced sample was CD4+ T cells sorted from blood. The receptors stem from a human donor with alopecia areata.

The genes are TRBV5-1 and TRBJ1-2, with a tentative D call TRBD1 (6 bases). The CDR3 length is 14 residues. With 0 bases removed from V and 2 bases from J, the gap between germline ends came to 8 bases. Germline assignment: CDR1 SGHRS and CDR2 YFSETQ. The CDR3 DNA reads TGCGCCAGCAGCTTGGGGACAGCCAACTATGGCTACACCTTC. Its translation: CASSLGTANYGYTF. The whole variable domain, remainder taken from reference TRBV5-1 and TRBJ1-2, is KAGVTQTPRYLIKTRGQQVTLSCSPISGHRSVSWYQQTPGQGLQFLFEYFSETQRNKGNFPGRFSGRQFSNSRSEMNVSTLELGDSALYLCASSLGTANYGYTFGSGTRLTVV.

The chain joins TRBV29-1 to TRBJ2-2; 10 bases align to TRBD2. The CDR3 is made up of 15 amino acids. J lost 7 bases, V lost 8 bases, and 13 bases had no gene match. CDR1 is SQVTM, CDR2 ANQGSEA, per germline. This CDR3 is CSTKTLAGDSGELFF. The CDR3 nucleotides read TGCAGCACCAAGACCCTAGCGGGAGATAGCGGGGAGCTGTTTTTT.

CDR3 coding DNA: TGTGCCAGCAGCGTAGATTTAACGGGATCTGAAGCTTTCTTT. Translated, it gives CASSVDLTGSEAFF. The V gene is TRBV9, the J gene TRBJ1-1; D is unclear. The CDR3 loop spans 14 amino acids. Trimming took 0 bases from V and 6 from J, leaving 12 bases between them. Germline V lookup: CDR1 SGDLS, CDR2 YYNGEE. The whole variable domain, remainder taken from reference TRBV9 and TRBJ1-1, is DSGVTQTPKHLITATGQRVTLRCSPRSGDLSVYWYQQSLDQGLQFLIQYYNGEERAKGNILERFSAQQFPDLHSELNLSSLELGDSALYFCASSVDLTGSEAFFGQGTRLTVV.

The chain links TRBV27 to TRBJ1-3, with 7 bases identical to TRBD1. V trimming: 4 bases; J trimming: 0 bases; junction bases outside the gene matches: 3. In germline, CDR1 is MNHEY, CDR2 SMNVEV (reference sequence). CDR3 length: 15 amino acids. The DNA for the CDR3 is TGTGCCAGCAGTTCCGGGACAGTCTCTGGAAACACCATATATTTT. It codes for CASSSGTVSGNTIYF.

This clone was seen more than once but under ten times. The chain joins TRBV30 to TRBJ1-1; D uncertain. The CDR3 runs to 13 residues. In germline, CDR1 is GTSNPN, CDR2 SVGIG (reference sequence). V shed 5 bases and J shed 3 bases, with 13 bases lying between them. CDR3 sequence: CAWGVGSDTEAFF. DNA for the CDR3: TGTGCCTGGGGGGTAGGTTCGGACACTGAAGCTTTCTTT.

This chain joins TRBV27 and TRBJ2-3; TRBD2 agrees at 13 bases. CDR1 and CDR2 from the germline V gene are MNHEY and SMNVEV (reference sequence). The CDR3 covers 23 residues. With V trimmed by 7 bases and J by 4 bases, 29 bases remained unmatched. The CDR3 nucleotides read TGTGCCAGCACCTTTTGGGGAACCCGAGGGACTAGCGGGGCTCTCAAGGTAGCAGATACGCAGTATTTT. Amino acids: CASTFWGTRGTSGALKVADTQYF.

This clone has just a few counts. J is TRBJ1-2 and V is TRBV2, with D possibly being TRBD1 (6 bases). Per germline, CDR1 SNHLY and CDR2 FYNNEI. There are 13 residues in the CDR3. V dropped 4 bases and J dropped 4 bases, with 10 bases sitting between them. The CDR3 nucleotides are TGTGCCAGCAGTGGACAGGTGGCCTATGGCTACACCTTC. This sequence encodes CASSGQVAYGYTF.

This clone was counted a few times. The gene calls are TRBV7-3 and TRBJ2-1; 7 bases are a match to TRBD1. The trim removed 4 bases at V and 7 bases at J, leaving 7 bases unmatched. The CDR3 has 14 residues. Germline loops: CDR1 SGHTA, CDR2 FQGTGA. CDR3 nucleotides: TGTGCCAGCAGCTCCCGACAGGGACCGAATGAGCAGTTCTTC. Residues: CASSSRQGPNEQFF.

This clone has a handful of counts. The genes are TRBV5-4 and TRBJ2-2; 9 positions agree with TRBD1. Germline lookup yields CDR1 SGHNT and CDR2 YYREEE (reference sequence). This CDR3 is 14 amino acids long. After removal of 5 bases from V and 7 bases from J, the junction contained 6 bases not matched to a gene. In DNA form, the CDR3 reads TGTGCCAGCAGATACAGGGGGCGCGACGGGGAGCTGTTTTTT. It encodes CASRYRGRDGELFF. Supplemented by reference TRBV5-4 and TRBJ2-2, the full variable domain reads ETGVTQSPTHLIKTRGQQVTLRCSSQSGHNTVSWYQQALGQGPQFIFQYYREEENGRGNFPPRFSGLQFPNYSSELNVNALELDDSALYLCASRYRGRDGELFFGEGSRLTVL.

J is TRBJ1-5 and V is TRBV28, with a weak D call TRBD1 (5 bases). V lost 7 bases and J lost 7, with 17 bases in between. Germline V gene lookup returns CDR1 MDHEN and CDR2 SYDVKM. CDR3 length: 14 residues. Written as DNA, the CDR3 is TGTGCCAGCACCCCGACCCTACGGGGGCAGCCCCAGCATTTT. The encoded protein is CASTPTLRGQPQHF.

A few counts support this clone. This sequence joins TRBV29-1 and TRBJ2-5, with 9 bases identical to TRBD2. Trimming cost V 1 base and J 4 bases; bases outside gene matches: 7. CDR1 and CDR2 (germline): SQVTM, ANQGSEA. There are 15 residues in the CDR3. The CDR3, as DNA: TGCAGCGTTGAAGGTGGCGGGAGGGCCCGAGAGACCCAGTACTTC. Residues: CSVEGGGRARETQYF.

This chain uses TRBV30 with TRBJ1-5; 7 positions agree with TRBD1. V lost 4 bases and J lost 7; bases outside the gene matches: 4. CDR1 and CDR2 (germline): GTSNPN, SVGIG (reference sequence). The CDR3 covers 12 residues. In DNA, the CDR3 is TGTGCCTGGAAACAGGGGCAACAGCCCCAGCATTTT. It yields the protein CAWKQGQQPQHF.

There are a few counts of this clone. The rearrangement joins TRBV5-1 to TRBJ1-5; 7 positions match TRBD1. Trimming at V came to 4 bases and at J to 3 bases, leaving 4 bases not matched to a gene. This CDR3 is built from 14 residues. The germline V gene encodes CDR1 SGHRS and CDR2 YFSETQ. CDR3 bases: TGCGCCAGCAGCCCGGACAGGCCCAATCAGCCCCAGCATTTT. Amino acid sequence: CASSPDRPNQPQHF.

The chain carries TRBV5-4 and TRBJ2-3; D not resolved. In germline, CDR1 is SGHNT, CDR2 YYREEE (reference sequence). CDR3 size: 12 residues. Deletions cut 2 bases from V and 5 bases from J, with 6 bases between. The CDR3 DNA reads as TGTGCCAGCAGCTTTTCTGGAGATACGCAGTATTTT. Translating gives CASSFSGDTQYF.

CDR3 DNA: TGTGCCAGCAGTTTACAGGGTTTGGGGGAGACCCAGTACTTC. Translating gives CASSLQGLGETQYF. The V and J genes are TRBV28 and TRBJ2-5; weak D call: TRBD1 (5 bases). The CDR3 extends over 14 amino acids. The germline V and J ends were trimmed by 2 bases and 5 bases, with 12 bases remaining between them. In germline, CDR1 is MDHEN, CDR2 SYDVKM.

Comment on this clone: An end of the junction differs from the germline gene, which may be a read error. The chain's CDR3 is CASTLMGPGELFF. Here the CDR3 DNA reads TGCGCCAGCACCTTGATGGGACCCGGGGAGCTGTTTTTT. The J gene is TRBJ2-2, the V gene TRBV5-1; D might be TRBD1 or TRBD2, each matching 5 bases. The germline V gene has CDR1 SGHRS and CDR2 YFSETQ. CDR3 length: 13 residues.

This clone was seen a handful of times. The chain employs TRBV28 and TRBJ2-1; D remains ambiguous. Deletions cut 6 bases from V and 0 bases from J, with 9 bases between. The germline V gene has CDR1 MDHEN and CDR2 SYDVKM. The CDR3 runs 14 residues. The CDR3 sequence: CASRVWDSYNEQFF. DNA for the CDR3: TGTGCCAGCAGGGTATGGGACTCCTACAATGAGCAGTTCTTC.